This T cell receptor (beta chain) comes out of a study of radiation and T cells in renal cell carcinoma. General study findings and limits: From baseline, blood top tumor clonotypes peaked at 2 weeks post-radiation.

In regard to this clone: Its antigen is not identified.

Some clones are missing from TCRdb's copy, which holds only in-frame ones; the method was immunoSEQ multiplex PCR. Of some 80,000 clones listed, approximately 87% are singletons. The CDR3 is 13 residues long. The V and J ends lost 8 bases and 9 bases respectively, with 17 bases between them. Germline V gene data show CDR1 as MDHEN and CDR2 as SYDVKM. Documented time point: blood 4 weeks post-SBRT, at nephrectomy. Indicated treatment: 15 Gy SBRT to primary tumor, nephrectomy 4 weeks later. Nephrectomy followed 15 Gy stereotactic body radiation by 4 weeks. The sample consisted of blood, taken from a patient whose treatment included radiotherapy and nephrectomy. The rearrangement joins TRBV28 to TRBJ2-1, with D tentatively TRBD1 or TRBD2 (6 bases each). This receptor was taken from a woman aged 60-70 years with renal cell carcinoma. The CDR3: CASGEGGRGEQFF. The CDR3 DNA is TGTGCCAGCGGTGAAGGGGGGCGGGGTGAGCAGTTCTTC.